This entry lists 6 T cell receptor beta chains sequenced from one sample in a study of cytotoxic CD8 clonotypes in ibrutinib-treated CLL. The repertoire was sequenced with immunoSEQ multiplex PCR; TCRdb's copy has only in-frame clones and lacks some. This sample has 130,000 or so clones, with 70% to 80% found just once. The specimen comprised PBMCs, sampled after 12 months of ibrutinib treatment. The receptors originated from a human donor with chronic lymphocytic leukemia.

This chain uses TRBV27 with TRBJ1-5, with TRBD1 matching over 11 bases. The CDR3 is made up of 15 amino acids. V lost 4 bases and J lost 4; bases outside the gene matches: 3. Per germline, CDR1 MNHEY and CDR2 SMNVEV (reference sequence). The CDR3 region has the DNA TGTGCCAGCAGTTGGACAGGGGGCCTTAATCAGCCCCAGCATTTT. Its protein is CASSWTGGLNQPQHF.

The V and J genes are TRBV6-1 and TRBJ2-7; 7 nucleotides agree with TRBD1. The CDR3 loop spans 15 amino acids. V gave up 2 bases and J gave up 4 bases; unmatched junction bases: 8. In germline, CDR1 is MNHNS, CDR2 SASEGT. CDR3 in DNA: TGTGCCAGCAGTGAACCTGGACAGGTCAAGTACGAGCAGTACTTC. It translates to CASSEPGQVKYEQYF.

The chain joins TRBV5-1 to TRBJ2-7; D is possibly TRBD2 (6 bases). V was shortened by 4 bases and J by 0 bases, with 20 bases between the two germline ends. The CDR3 covers 17 residues. The germline gives CDR1 SGHRS, CDR2 YFSETQ. CDR3 bases: TGCGCCAGCAGCATCGATGCGGGATTTCGCGGCTCCTACGAGCAGTACTTC. Protein product: CASSIDAGFRGSYEQYF.

This sequence joins TRBV5-6 and TRBJ1-4, with D tentatively TRBD1 (6 bases). The CDR3 is 15 residues long. V was clipped by 0 bases and J by 8 bases, with 14 bases between them. Germline V gene data show CDR1 as SGHDT and CDR2 as YYEEEE. In DNA, the CDR3 is TGTGCCAGCAGCTTGGGGACAGTGGTTCAGGAAAAACTGTTTTTT. Translation: CASSLGTVVQEKLFF.

Here the CDR3 reads CASGLPSTEAFF. Here the CDR3 DNA reads TGTGCTAGTGGTTTGCCTAGCACTGAAGCTTTCTTT. The chain employs TRBV12-5 and TRBJ1-1; D gene unclear. V gave up 2 bases and J gave up 4 bases, with 5 bases separating them. Germline assignment: CDR1 LGHNT and CDR2 FRNRAP. The CDR3 length is 12 residues.

This rearrangement joins TRBV9 to TRBJ2-7, with D perhaps matching TRBD2 (6 bases). V was cut by 4 bases and J by 6 bases, with 14 bases left in between. The CDR3 has 13 residues. Germline values: CDR1 SGDLS, CDR2 YYNGEE. CDR3 DNA sequence: TGTGCCAGCAGCTCCGGGGGATGGGGCGAGCAGTACTTC. This translates into CASSSGGWGEQYF.